Listed here are 30 T cell receptor beta chains from one sample, sequenced in a study of blood T cells in healthy people across ages. The authors ran a second PCR of about 7 to 11 cycles using a sample-barcoded 5' primer and a J-beta primer mix. Using its own MiXCR run on the 5' RACE reads, TCRdb lists one record per CDR3 protein. Counted here are about 780,000 distinct CDR3 sequences, approximately 65% occurring once; the ten biggest clones make up around a quarter. The sequencing input was blood. These receptors all stem from a man aged 25-40 years in good health.

This clonotype was recorded at least ten times. The chain has TRBV4-3 and TRBJ2-1, with unresolved D. The V end was cut by 2 bases, the J end by 9 bases, with 14 bases between. This CDR3 has 14 residues. CDR1 LGHNA and CDR2 YSLEER come from the germline V gene. The CDR3 region is CASSQYVRGSEQFF. Written as DNA, the CDR3 is TGCGCCAGCAGCCAATATGTCAGAGGCAGTGAGCAGTTCTTC.

The gene calls are TRBV27 and TRBJ2-4; 7 bases align to TRBD1. The DNA matches TRBJ2-7 better at its end, which makes the J call doubtful. In germline, CDR1 is MNHEY, CDR2 SMNVEV (reference sequence). The CDR3 has 15 residues. CDR3 nucleotides: TGTGCCAGCAGTTCACCCTACAGGGGATCCTACGAGCAGTACTTC. This encodes CASSSPYRGSYEQYF.

J is TRBJ2-3 and V is TRBV9; a weak D match, TRBD2 (6 bases). The CDR3 loop spans 15 amino acids. Germline V gene lookup returns CDR1 SGDLS and CDR2 YYNGEE. The V gene lost 5 bases and the J gene lost 5 bases, with 18 bases spanning the gap. The CDR3 loop reads CASRPGLGGIDTQYF. The DNA of the CDR3 is TGTGCCAGCAGACCCGGGCTCGGAGGGATAGATACGCAGTATTTT.

This clonotype came up once. V gene TRBV7-9 combines with J gene TRBJ2-1, with TRBD1 identical over 10 bases. The DNA end favors TRBJ2-7, so the J call may be wrong. Germline V CDR1 and CDR2: SEHNR, FQNEAQ (reference sequence). The CDR3 is made up of 18 amino acids. The CDR3: CASSLGSWGTGAYNEQYF. The CDR3 coding sequence is TGTGCCAGCAGCTTAGGGAGTTGGGGGACAGGGGCCTACAATGAGCAGTACTTC.

This rearrangement joins TRBV3-1 to TRBJ2-5, with 10 bases lining up with TRBD2. The CDR3 is 13 amino acids. The germline V gene encodes CDR1 LGHDT and CDR2 YNNKEL (reference sequence). V dropped 3 bases and J dropped 5; count of bases not matched to a gene: 0. CDR3 residues: CASSQGLAETQYF. The CDR3, as DNA: TGTGCCAGCAGCCAGGGACTAGCGGAGACCCAGTACTTC.

The chain joins TRBV20-1 to TRBJ1-2, with D hard to call. The V and J ends lost 2 bases and 8 bases respectively, with 12 bases between them. Germline assignment: CDR1 DFQATT and CDR2 SNEGSKA (reference sequence). This CDR3 has 12 amino acids. CDR3 DNA: TGCAGTGCTAGACACTTGTCTGGCGGCTACACCTTC. As protein: CSARHLSGGYTF.

CDR3 nucleotides: TGTGCCAGCAGTTTTGGGCTAGCGGGGGCCACTTACACCGGGGAGCTGTTTTTT. It codes for CASSFGLAGATYTGELFF. V gene TRBV28 combines with J gene TRBJ2-2; 10 bases match TRBD2. The V and J ends lost 3 bases and 3 bases, in that order; junction bases with no gene match: 10. CDR3 length: 18 residues. Germline CDR1 and CDR2: MDHEN and SYDVKM. The variable domain in full, with the rest retrieved from reference TRBV28 and TRBJ2-2, is DVKVTQSSRYLVKRTGEKVFLECVQDMDHENMFWYRQDPGLGLRLIYFSYDVKMKEKGDIPEGYSVSREKKERFSLILESASTNQTSMYLCASSFGLAGATYTGELFFGEGSRLTVL.

The chain recombines TRBV20-1 with TRBJ2-3; 7 bases match TRBD2. The germline CDR1 and CDR2 sequences are DFQATT and SNEGSKA (reference sequence). The V gene end was trimmed by 3 bases and the J gene end by 2 bases; junction bases not matched to a gene: 5. The CDR3 totals 14 residues. In DNA, the CDR3 is TGCAGTGCTAGGGGGACTACCACCACAGATACGCAGTATTTT. It specifies CSARGTTTTDTQYF.

J is TRBJ2-7 and V is TRBV30; D not resolved. V lost 5 bases and J 0 bases, leaving 8 bases between the germline ends. This CDR3 contains 12 residues. The germline CDR1 and CDR2 sequences are GTSNPN and SVGIG (reference sequence). The CDR3, as DNA: TGTGCCTGGGGTAGGAGCTCCTACGAGCAGTACTTC. Residues: CAWGRSSYEQYF.

In its sample, this clonotype was seen a few times. The rearrangement links TRBV4-3 to TRBJ1-6; possibly TRBD1 for D (5 bases). The CDR3 extends over 15 amino acids. CDR1 is LGHNA, CDR2 YSLEER, per germline. Trimming pared 0 bases from V and 6 bases from J, leaving 9 bases between. CDR3 protein: CASSQDLQGNSPLHF. The CDR3 nucleotides are TGCGCCAGCAGCCAAGATTTGCAGGGTAATTCACCCCTCCACTTT.

The V gene is TRBV28, the J gene TRBJ1-5; D perhaps matches TRBD1 (6 bases). Trimming cost V 5 bases and J 5 bases, with 19 bases left between them. Looked up from germline, CDR1 is MDHEN and CDR2 is SYDVKM. The CDR3 loop spans 16 amino acids. The CDR3 DNA reads as TGTGCCAGCAGTGCTCGGGACAACTGGGGCTATCAGCCCCAGCATTTT. It is translated as CASSARDNWGYQPQHF.

This chain links TRBV29-1 with TRBJ2-3; 11 positions agree with TRBD2. This CDR3 is 15 amino acids long. The germline V gene encodes CDR1 SQVTM and CDR2 ANQGSEA. Germline trimming cut 1 base from V and 1 base from J; bases unmatched to any gene: 1. The CDR3, as DNA: TGCAGCGTTGAAGCACTAGCGGGGGGCACAGATACGCAGTATTTT. It yields the protein CSVEALAGGTDTQYF.

This clonotype has only a few counts. The chain employs TRBV20-1 and TRBJ2-5, with D possibly TRBD1 on 6 matching bases. V was pared by 3 bases and J by 4 bases, with 15 bases between. The germline V gene has CDR1 DFQATT and CDR2 SNEGSKA (reference sequence). The CDR3 consists of 14 residues. The CDR3 sequence: CSARVSRGVETQYF. The CDR3 DNA follows: TGCAGTGCTAGGGTTAGCAGGGGTGTAGAGACCCAGTACTTC.

The genes are TRBV7-7 and TRBJ2-3; D is possibly TRBD2 (7 bases). Germline V gene sequence: CDR1 SSHAT, CDR2 FNYEAQ (reference sequence). V lost 1 base, J lost 4 bases, and 15 bases lay in between. This CDR3 has 16 residues. Here the CDR3 DNA reads TGTGCCAGCAGCTTAGGCATTGGGGGGGCGGCAGATACGCAGTATTTT. The encoded protein is CASSLGIGGAADTQYF.

The chain is built from TRBV20-1 and TRBJ2-1; 11 positions match TRBD2. This CDR3 comprises 14 residues. Germline V gene data show CDR1 as DFQATT and CDR2 as SNEGSKA (reference sequence). The trim removed 1 base at V and 14 bases at J, leaving 10 bases unmatched. CDR3 in amino acids: CSARVNSGGASEFF. The CDR3 nucleotides read TGCAGTGCTAGAGTCAATAGCGGGGGGGCCTCGGAGTTCTTC.

In this sample, this clonotype turned up a few times. The J gene is TRBJ1-2, the V gene TRBV20-1, with 7 bases aligning to TRBD1. CDR1 DFQATT and CDR2 SNEGSKA come from the germline V gene (reference sequence). The CDR3 spans 15 residues. The V and J ends lost 6 bases and 2 bases, in that order; junction bases with no gene match: 12. In DNA form, the CDR3 reads TGCAGTGCACCAACGCTTCCGGGACAGAACTATGGCTACACCTTC. Translated, it gives CSAPTLPGQNYGYTF.

The chain couples TRBV27 to TRBJ2-7; tentatively, D is TRBD2 (5 bases). The CDR3 is made up of 16 amino acids. Germline CDR1 and CDR2: MNHEY and SMNVEV (reference sequence). Trimming took 5 bases from V and 7 from J, leaving 24 bases between them. CDR3 in amino acids: CASSPPTRDLRNEQYF. The CDR3 coding sequence is TGTGCCAGCAGTCCACCCACCCGGGATCTGCGCAATGAGCAGTACTTC.

The chain couples TRBV12-3 or TRBV12-4 to TRBJ1-1; 7 nucleotides align to TRBD1. CDR3 size: 12 residues. V lost 6 bases and J lost 6; bases outside the gene matches: 4. CDR3: CASSTGQPEAFF. CDR3 bases: TGTGCCAGCAGCACGGGACAGCCTGAAGCTTTCTTT.

The chain uses TRBV25-1 and TRBJ1-5, with a possible D match to TRBD1 (5 bases). This CDR3 is 14 amino acids long. Germline lookup yields CDR1 MGHDK and CDR2 SYGVNS. Between the trimmed V and J ends, which lost 6 bases and 0 bases, there was a span of 9 bases. The CDR3 protein is CASSPGFSNQPQHF. As DNA, the CDR3 is TGTGCCAGCAGCCCAGGGTTTAGCAATCAGCCCCAGCATTTT.

This chain uses TRBV7-3 with TRBJ2-2; 9 bases line up with TRBD2. With 4 bases clipped from V and 2 bases from J, the junction kept 14 bases outside the gene matches. This CDR3 is built from 19 residues. The V gene's germline CDR1 is SGHTA and CDR2 FQGTGA. The CDR3 nucleotides read TGTGCCAGCAGCTCGTCCCCTCCCCTAGCGGGGATCAACACCGGGGAGCTGTTTTTT. It specifies CASSSSPPLAGINTGELFF. Combining the CDR3 with reference TRBV7-3 and TRBJ2-2 gives the whole variable domain GAGVSQTPSNKVTEKGKYVELRCDPISGHTALYWYRQSLGQGPEFLIYFQGTGAADDSGLPNDRFFAVRPEGSVSTLKIQRTERGDSAVYLCASSSSPPLAGINTGELFFGEGSRLTVL.

V is TRBV27 and J is TRBJ2-5; a possible D gene is TRBD2 (5 bases). V gave up 2 bases and J gave up 7 bases, with 8 bases separating them. Germline CDR1 reads MNHEY; CDR2 reads SMNVEV (reference sequence). The CDR3 loop spans 12 amino acids. CDR3 coding DNA: TGTGCCAGCAGTTTACAAGGAGGGACCCAGTACTTC. Protein: CASSLQGGTQYF.

This chain links TRBV6-1 with TRBJ2-2; 13 bases are shared with TRBD2. Germline lookup yields CDR1 MNHNS and CDR2 SASEGT. This CDR3 region has 18 residues. The V segment lost 8 bases and the J segment 7 bases; nucleotides outside the gene matches: 16. This CDR3 reads CASCLTSGGTVFGGELFF. The CDR3 DNA reads TGTGCCAGCTGCCTGACTAGCGGGGGGACCGTTTTCGGCGGGGAGCTGTTTTTT.

This clonotype was found a few times. The V and J genes are TRBV7-9 and TRBJ2-1; 9 bases align to TRBD2. The CDR3 spans 15 residues. Germline values: CDR1 SEHNR, CDR2 FQNEAQ (reference sequence). J gave up 3 bases and V 1 base, and 1 base lay outside the gene matches. CDR3 sequence: CASSLVSGGYNEQFF. CDR3 coding DNA: TGTGCCAGCAGCTTAGTTAGCGGGGGCTACAATGAGCAGTTCTTC.

This clonotype was observed a handful of times. The V call is TRBV24-1, the J call TRBJ2-1; a weak D match, TRBD1 (5 bases). CDR1 and CDR2 (germline): KGHDR, SFDVKD. The CDR3 sequence is 13 residues long. Trimming removed 7 bases at V and 5 bases at J, with 11 bases between. DNA for the CDR3: TGTGCCACCAGCGGCGACAGAAACAATGAGCAGTTCTTC. As protein: CATSGDRNNEQFF.

Points on this clonotype: At one boundary the junction diverges from the germline segment, which might be a read error. The chain carries TRBV6-2 or TRBV6-3 and TRBJ2-1; 8 nucleotides align to TRBD2. This CDR3 spans 15 amino acids. Germline-derived CDR1 and CDR2 are MNHEY and SVGEGT. CDR3 amino acids: CANSYSVAGGGEQFF. CDR3 bases: TGTGCCAACAGTTACTCGGTCGCGGGGGGTGGTGAGCAGTTCTTC.

V gene TRBV5-5 combines with J gene TRBJ2-1; possibly TRBD2 for D (6 bases). The CDR3 extends over 20 amino acids. Trimming removed 3 bases at V and 0 bases at J, with 25 bases between. The germline V gene encodes CDR1 SGHKS and CDR2 YYEKEE (reference sequence). CDR3 loop: CASSSAGPPFPISSYNEQFF. CDR3 nucleotide sequence: TGTGCCAGCAGCTCGGCGGGGCCTCCCTTTCCTATCAGCTCCTACAATGAGCAGTTCTTC.

The chain employs TRBV27 and TRBJ2-7; tentatively, D is TRBD1 or TRBD2 (5 bases each). Trimming left V 7 bases short and J 1 base short, with 11 bases between. The germline CDR1 and CDR2 sequences are MNHEY and SMNVEV (reference sequence). The CDR3 has 13 amino acids. The CDR3 DNA is TGTGCCAGCAAGGGGACCTTATCCTACGAGCAGTACTTC. Translation gives CASKGTLSYEQYF.

In its sample, this clonotype was seen a few times. V usage is TRBV12-3 or TRBV12-4 and J usage is TRBJ2-6; no definite D call. This CDR3 contains 15 residues. The V and J ends lost 6 bases and 0 bases respectively, with 9 bases between them. This chain's CDR3 is CASSKESSGANVLTF. CDR3 sequence (DNA): TGTGCCAGCAGCAAAGAGAGCTCTGGGGCCAACGTCCTGACTTTC.

This clonotype was detected only once. The CDR3 spells CATSDSKRTGSYEQYF. The CDR3 DNA reads as TGTGCCACCAGTGATTCCAAAAGGACAGGGAGCTACGAGCAGTACTTC. This rearrangement joins TRBV24-1 to TRBJ2-7; TRBD1 aligns across 8 bases. The CDR3 covers 16 residues. Germline CDR1 is KGHDR and CDR2 is SFDVKD. With V trimmed by 2 bases and J by 3 bases, 8 bases remained unmatched.

Only a few counts were recorded for this clonotype. This chain links TRBV13 with TRBJ2-4; the D is unclear. The V gene lost 8 bases and the J gene lost 0 bases, with 8 bases spanning the gap. There are 13 residues in the CDR3. Germline V gene data show CDR1 as PRHDT and CDR2 as FYEKMQ (reference sequence). The CDR3 DNA reads as TGTGCCAGCCGAGAGTTAGCCAAAAACATTCAGTACTTC. It yields the protein CASRELAKNIQYF.